This T cell receptor (beta chain) was recorded in a study of blood T cell repertoires in COVID-19. There are 14 residues in the CDR3. Germline CDR1 and CDR2: SGHVS and FNYEAQ. The germline V and J ends were trimmed by 1 base and 4 bases, with 8 bases remaining between them. Using immunoSEQ multiplex PCR, the repertoire was profiled, and TCRdb retains in-frame clones only, with some absent. The profile shows 250,000 or so clones, 70% to 90% of them singletons. The source of this sequence is a woman aged 25 to 45 with acute COVID-19. The sample taken for sequencing was PBMCs or T cells enriched from blood (not recorded which). The chain carries TRBV7-6 and TRBJ1-3; D might be TRBD1 (5 bases). The DNA of the CDR3 is TGTGCCAGCAGCTTAGAGGGGCTCGGAAACACCATATATTTT. Protein sequence: CASSLEGLGNTIYF.